This paragraph reports one T cell receptor beta chain. Its antigen is unknown. The sample comes from a study of vaccination and CD4 T cells after COVID-19. Overall study results and limits: Median SARS-CoV-2-reactive clonotype numbers rose nonsignificantly, about 20 to 38.

With the Oncomine TCR Beta short-read assay, DNA from cultured CD4+ T cells was sequenced. TCRdb redid the calling of the PCR reads with MiXCR, one entry per CDR3 protein. This table holds some 12,000 distinct CDR3 sequences, roughly 60% found once. Sample treatment: roughly 10-day PBMC culture with coronavirus spike peptide pools or control peptides (ViraFEST assay). Looked up from germline, CDR1 is MNHNS and CDR2 is SASEGT. The CDR3 extends over 14 amino acids. Trimming took off 7 bases at V and 4 bases at J, with 16 bases between the two ends. This chain uses TRBV6-1 with TRBJ1-2; a weak D match, TRBD1 (6 bases). The clonotype comes from a human donor who had recovered from COVID-19. Material for sequencing was CD4+ T cells from blood, cultured in vitro. The CDR3 bases are TGTGCCAGCACTAGGGGGGGAGGAGGCTATGGCTACACCTTC. The encoded protein is CASTRGGGGYGYTF.